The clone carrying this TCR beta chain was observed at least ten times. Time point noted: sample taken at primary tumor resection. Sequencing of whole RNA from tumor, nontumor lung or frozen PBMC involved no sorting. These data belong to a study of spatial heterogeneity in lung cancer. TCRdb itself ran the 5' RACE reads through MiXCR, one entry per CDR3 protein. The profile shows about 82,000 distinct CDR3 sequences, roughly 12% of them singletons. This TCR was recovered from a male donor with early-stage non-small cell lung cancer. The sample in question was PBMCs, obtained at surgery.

The CDR3 nucleotides are TGTGCCAGCAGACCGGGAGTTTCCGATACGCAGTATTTT. This encodes CASRPGVSDTQYF. This chain joins TRBV5-4 and TRBJ2-3; D possibly corresponds to TRBD2 (6 bases). The CDR3 has 13 residues. The ends were cut back, 5 bases at V and 6 bases at J, with 13 bases in the middle. Germline V gives CDR1 SGHNT, CDR2 YYREEE (reference sequence).